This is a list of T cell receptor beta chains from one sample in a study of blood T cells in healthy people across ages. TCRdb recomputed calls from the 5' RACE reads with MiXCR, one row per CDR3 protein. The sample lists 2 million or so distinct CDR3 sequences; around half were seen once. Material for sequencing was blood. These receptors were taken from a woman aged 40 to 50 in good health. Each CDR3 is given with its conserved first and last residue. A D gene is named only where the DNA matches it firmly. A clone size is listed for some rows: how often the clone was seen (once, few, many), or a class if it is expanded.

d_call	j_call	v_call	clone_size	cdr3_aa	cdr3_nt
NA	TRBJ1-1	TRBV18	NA	CASSPTGQMNTEAFF	TGTGCCAGCTCACCAACAGGACAAATGAACACTGAAGCTTTCTTT
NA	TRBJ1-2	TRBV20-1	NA	CSAYLGFNYGYTF	TGCAGTGCTTACCTGGGGTTCAACTATGGCTACACCTTC
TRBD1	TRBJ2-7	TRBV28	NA	CASSFLEQGGYEQYF	TGTGCCAGCAGTTTTCTAGAACAGGGGGGCTACGAGCAGTACTTC
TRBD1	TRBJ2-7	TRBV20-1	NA	CSARGRTGPGEQYF	TGCAGTGCTAGGGGGCGGACAGGTCCAGGGGAGCAGTACTTC
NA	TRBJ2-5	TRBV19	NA	CASPKGRGMETQYF	TGTGCCAGCCCGAAAGGACGGGGTATGGAGACCCAGTACTTC
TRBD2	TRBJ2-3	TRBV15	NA	CATSRPLRGGADTQYF	TGTGCCACCAGCAGACCCCTTCGGGGGGGCGCAGATACGCAGTATTTT
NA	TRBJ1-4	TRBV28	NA	CASSAPRGPNEKLFF	TGTGCCAGCAGTGCCCCCAGGGGACCTAATGAAAAACTGTTTTTT
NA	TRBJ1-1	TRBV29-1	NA	CSVPSGRINTEAFF	TGCAGCGTGCCATCGGGACGGATAAACACTGAAGCTTTCTTT
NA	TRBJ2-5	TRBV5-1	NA	CASEGQQETQYF	TGCGCCAGCGAAGGACAGCAAGAGACCCAGTACTTC
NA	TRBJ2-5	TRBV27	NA	CASSRRQDGIETQYF	TGTGCCAGCAGCCGTCGACAGGATGGGATAGAGACCCAGTACTTC
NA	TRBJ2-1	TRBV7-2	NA	CASSFKGGRGNGYNEQFF	TGTGCCAGCAGCTTCAAAGGGGGACGGGGGAACGGGTACAATGAGCAGTTCTTC
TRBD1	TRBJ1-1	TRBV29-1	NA	CSVEGQGSTEAFF	TGCAGCGTTGAGGGACAGGGGAGCACTGAAGCTTTCTTT
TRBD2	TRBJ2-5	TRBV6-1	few	CASISQRLGASGPPGTQYF	TGTGCCAGCATCTCACAACGGCTAGGGGCTAGCGGGCCTCCGGGGACCCAGTACTTC
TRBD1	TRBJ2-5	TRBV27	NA	CASSSPGTGAGRETQYF	TGTGCCAGCAGTTCTCCCGGGACAGGGGCTGGACGGGAGACCCAGTACTTC
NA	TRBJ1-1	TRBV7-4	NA	CASSLASEKQVNTEAFF	TGTGCCAGCAGCTTAGCGTCCGAGAAACAGGTGAACACTGAAGCTTTCTTT
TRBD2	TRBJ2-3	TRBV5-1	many	CASSAGTSGDTQYF	TGCGCCAGCAGCGCCGGGACTAGCGGGGATACGCAGTATTTT
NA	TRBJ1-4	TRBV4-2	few	CASSQDNQNEKLFF	TGTGCCAGCAGCCAAGATAACCAGAATGAAAAACTGTTTTTT